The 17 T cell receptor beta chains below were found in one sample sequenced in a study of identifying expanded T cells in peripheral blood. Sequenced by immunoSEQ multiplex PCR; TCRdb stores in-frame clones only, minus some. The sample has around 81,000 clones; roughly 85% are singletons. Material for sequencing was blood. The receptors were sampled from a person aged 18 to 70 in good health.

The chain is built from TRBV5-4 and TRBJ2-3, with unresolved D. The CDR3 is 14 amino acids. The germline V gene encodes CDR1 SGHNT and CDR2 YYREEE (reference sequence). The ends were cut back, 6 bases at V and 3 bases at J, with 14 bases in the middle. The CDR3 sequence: CASKSPARTDTQYF. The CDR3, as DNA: TGTGCCAGCAAGTCCCCCGCGCGTACAGATACGCAGTATTTT.

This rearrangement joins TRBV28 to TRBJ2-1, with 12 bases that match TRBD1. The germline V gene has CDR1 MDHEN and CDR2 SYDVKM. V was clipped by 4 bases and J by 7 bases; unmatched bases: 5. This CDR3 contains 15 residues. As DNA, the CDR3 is TGTGCCAGCAGTTCCCCGGGACAGGGGGCGAATGAGCAGTTCTTC. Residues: CASSSPGQGANEQFF.

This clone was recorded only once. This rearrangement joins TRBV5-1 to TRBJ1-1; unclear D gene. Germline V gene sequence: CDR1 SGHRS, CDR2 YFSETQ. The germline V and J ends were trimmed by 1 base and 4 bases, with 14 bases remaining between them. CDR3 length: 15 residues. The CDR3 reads CASSLRPQGGTEAFF. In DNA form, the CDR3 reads TGCGCCAGCAGCTTGAGGCCCCAAGGTGGCACTGAAGCTTTCTTT.

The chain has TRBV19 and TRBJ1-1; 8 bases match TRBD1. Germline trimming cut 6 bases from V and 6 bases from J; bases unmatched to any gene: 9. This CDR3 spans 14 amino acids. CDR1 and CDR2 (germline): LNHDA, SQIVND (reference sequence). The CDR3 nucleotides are TGTGCCAGTAGGACGACAGGGGTTCTTTCTGAAGCTTTCTTT. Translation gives CASRTTGVLSEAFF.

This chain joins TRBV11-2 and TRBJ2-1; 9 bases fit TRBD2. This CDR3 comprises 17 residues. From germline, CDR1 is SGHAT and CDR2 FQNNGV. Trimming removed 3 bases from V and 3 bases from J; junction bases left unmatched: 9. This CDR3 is CASSFSRRAGGYNEQFF. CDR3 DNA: TGTGCCAGCAGCTTCTCCCGGAGAGCGGGGGGCTACAATGAGCAGTTCTTC.

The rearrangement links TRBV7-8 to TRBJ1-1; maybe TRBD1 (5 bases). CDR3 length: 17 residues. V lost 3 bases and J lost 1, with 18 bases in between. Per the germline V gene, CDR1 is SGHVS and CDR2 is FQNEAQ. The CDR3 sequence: CASSLTGRYRENTEAFF. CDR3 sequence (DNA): TGTGCCAGCAGCTTGACGGGGCGTTATCGGGAGAACACTGAAGCTTTCTTT.

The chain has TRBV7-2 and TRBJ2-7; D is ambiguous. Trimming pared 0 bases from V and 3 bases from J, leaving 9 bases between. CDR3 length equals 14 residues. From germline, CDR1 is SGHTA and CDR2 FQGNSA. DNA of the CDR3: TGTGCCAGCAGCTTAGCTAGTTCCGGCTACGAGCAGTACTTC. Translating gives CASSLASSGYEQYF.

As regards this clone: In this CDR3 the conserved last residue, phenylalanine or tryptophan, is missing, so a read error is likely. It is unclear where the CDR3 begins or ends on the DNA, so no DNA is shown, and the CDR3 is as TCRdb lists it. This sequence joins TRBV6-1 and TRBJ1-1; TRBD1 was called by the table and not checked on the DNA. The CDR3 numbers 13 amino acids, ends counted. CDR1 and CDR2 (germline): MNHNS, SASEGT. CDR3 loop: CASSSQGLRLDLL.

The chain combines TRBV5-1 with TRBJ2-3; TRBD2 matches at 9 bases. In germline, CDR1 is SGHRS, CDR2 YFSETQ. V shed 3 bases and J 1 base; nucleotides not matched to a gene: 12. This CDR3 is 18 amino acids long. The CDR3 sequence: CASSSFPTSGARTDTQYF. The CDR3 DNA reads TGCGCCAGCAGCTCATTCCCGACTAGCGGCGCACGCACAGATACGCAGTATTTT. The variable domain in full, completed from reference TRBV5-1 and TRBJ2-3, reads KAGVTQTPRYLIKTRGQQVTLSCSPISGHRSVSWYQQTPGQGLQFLFEYFSETQRNKGNFPGRFSGRQFSNSRSEMNVSTLELGDSALYLCASSSFPTSGARTDTQYFGPGTRLTVL.

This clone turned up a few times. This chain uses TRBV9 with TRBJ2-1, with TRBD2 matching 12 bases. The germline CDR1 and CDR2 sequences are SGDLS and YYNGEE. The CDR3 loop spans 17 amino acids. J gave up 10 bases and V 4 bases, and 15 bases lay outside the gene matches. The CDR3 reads CASSKETSGGVPGEQFF. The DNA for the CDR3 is TGTGCCAGCAGCAAAGAGACTAGCGGGGGCGTCCCGGGGGAGCAGTTCTTC.

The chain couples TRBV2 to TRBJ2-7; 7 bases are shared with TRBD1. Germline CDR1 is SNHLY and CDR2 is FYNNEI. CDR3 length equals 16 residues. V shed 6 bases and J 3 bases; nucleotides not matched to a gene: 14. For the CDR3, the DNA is TGTGCCAGCAGAGAGACCCTCATAGGGGGCTACTACGAGCAGTACTTC. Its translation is CASRETLIGGYYEQYF.

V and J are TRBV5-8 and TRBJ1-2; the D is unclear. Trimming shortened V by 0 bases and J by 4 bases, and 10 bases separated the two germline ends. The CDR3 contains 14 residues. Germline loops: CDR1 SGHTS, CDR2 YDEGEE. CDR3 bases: TGTGCCAGCAGCTTGGCGGAGCGGTTCTATGGCTACACCTTC. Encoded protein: CASSLAERFYGYTF. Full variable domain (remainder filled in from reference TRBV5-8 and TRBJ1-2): EAGVTQSPTHLIKTRGQQATLRCSPISGHTSVYWYQQALGLGLQFLLWYDEGEERNRGNFPPRFSGRQFPNYSSELNVNALELEDSALYLCASSLAERFYGYTFGSGTRLTVV.

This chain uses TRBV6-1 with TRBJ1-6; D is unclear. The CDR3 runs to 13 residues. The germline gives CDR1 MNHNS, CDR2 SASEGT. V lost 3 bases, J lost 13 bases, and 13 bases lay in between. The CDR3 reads CASSEVLFDPLHF. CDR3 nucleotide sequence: TGTGCCAGCAGTGAGGTCTTGTTTGATCCCCTCCACTTT.

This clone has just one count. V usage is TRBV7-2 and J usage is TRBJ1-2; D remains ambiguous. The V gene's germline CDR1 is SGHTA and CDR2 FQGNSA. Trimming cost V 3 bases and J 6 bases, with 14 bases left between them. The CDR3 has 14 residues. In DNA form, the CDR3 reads TGTGCCAGCAGCTTGCTAGGAGGGTTCGATGGCTACACCTTC. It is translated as CASSLLGGFDGYTF.

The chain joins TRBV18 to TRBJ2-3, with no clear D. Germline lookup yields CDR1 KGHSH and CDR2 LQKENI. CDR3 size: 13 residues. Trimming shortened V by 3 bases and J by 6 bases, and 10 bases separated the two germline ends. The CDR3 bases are TGTGCCAGCTCACCCGTTGATCCGGATACGCAGTATTTT. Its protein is CASSPVDPDTQYF.

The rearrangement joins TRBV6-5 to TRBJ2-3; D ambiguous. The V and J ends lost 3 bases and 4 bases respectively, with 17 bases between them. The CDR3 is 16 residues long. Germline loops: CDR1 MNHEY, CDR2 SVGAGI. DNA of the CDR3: TGTGCCAGCAGTTATCTCCCCCGGGCCTCAGCAGATACGCAGTATTTT. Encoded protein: CASSYLPRASADTQYF.

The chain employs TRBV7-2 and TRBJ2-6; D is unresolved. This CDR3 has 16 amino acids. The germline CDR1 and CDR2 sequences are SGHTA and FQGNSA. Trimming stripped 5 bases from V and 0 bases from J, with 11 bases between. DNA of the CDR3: TGTGCCAGCAGCAGGCAGAAGAGCTCTGGGGCCAACGTCCTGACTTTC. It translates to CASSRQKSSGANVLTF.